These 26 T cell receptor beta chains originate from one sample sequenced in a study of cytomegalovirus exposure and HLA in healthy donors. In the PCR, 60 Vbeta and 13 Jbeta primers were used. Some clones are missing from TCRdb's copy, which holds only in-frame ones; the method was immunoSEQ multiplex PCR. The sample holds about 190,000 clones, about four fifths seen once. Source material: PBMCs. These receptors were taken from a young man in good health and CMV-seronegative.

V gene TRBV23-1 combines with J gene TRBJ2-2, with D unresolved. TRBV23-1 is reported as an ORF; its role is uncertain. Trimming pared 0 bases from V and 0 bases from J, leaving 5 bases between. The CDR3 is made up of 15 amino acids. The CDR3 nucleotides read TGCGCCAGCAGTCAATCCCAGGCGAACACCGGGGAGCTGTTTTTT. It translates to CASSQSQANTGELFF.

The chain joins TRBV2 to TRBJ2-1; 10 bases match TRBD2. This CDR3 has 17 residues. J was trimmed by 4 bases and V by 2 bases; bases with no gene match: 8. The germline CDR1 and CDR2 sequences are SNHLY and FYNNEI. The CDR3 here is CASSEFKTSGSYNEQFF. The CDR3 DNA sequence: TGTGCCAGCAGTGAATTTAAGACTAGCGGGTCATACAATGAGCAGTTCTTC.

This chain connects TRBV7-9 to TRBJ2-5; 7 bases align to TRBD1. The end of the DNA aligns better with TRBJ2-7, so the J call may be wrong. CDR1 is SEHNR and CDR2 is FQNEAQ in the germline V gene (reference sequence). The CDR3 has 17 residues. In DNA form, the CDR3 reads TGTGCCAGCAGCTCAATAAGACAGGGTCTCAGCTCCTACGAGCAGTACTTC. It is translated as CASSSIRQGLSSYEQYF.

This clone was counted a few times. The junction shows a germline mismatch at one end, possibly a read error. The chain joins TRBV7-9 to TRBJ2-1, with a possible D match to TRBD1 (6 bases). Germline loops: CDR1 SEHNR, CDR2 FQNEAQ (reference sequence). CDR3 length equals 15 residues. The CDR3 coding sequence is TGTTCCAGCAGCCCCCCCGACGGACAGAGCAATGAGCAGTTCTTC. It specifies CSSSPPDGQSNEQFF.

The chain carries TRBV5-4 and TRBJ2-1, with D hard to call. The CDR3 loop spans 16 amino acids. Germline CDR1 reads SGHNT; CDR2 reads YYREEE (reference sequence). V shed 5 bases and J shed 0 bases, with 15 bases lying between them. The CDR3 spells CASRDKTGSSYNEQFF. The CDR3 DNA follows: TGTGCCAGCAGAGATAAAACGGGTAGCTCCTACAATGAGCAGTTCTTC.

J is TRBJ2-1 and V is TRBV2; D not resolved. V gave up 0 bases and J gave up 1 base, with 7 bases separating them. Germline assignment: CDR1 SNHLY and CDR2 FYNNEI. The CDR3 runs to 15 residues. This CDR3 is CASSEALPSYNEQFF. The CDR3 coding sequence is TGTGCCAGCAGTGAAGCCCTACCTTCCTACAATGAGCAGTTCTTC. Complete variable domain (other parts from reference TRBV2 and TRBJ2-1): EPEVTQTPSHQVTQMGQEVILRCVPISNHLYFYWYRQILGQKVEFLVSFYNNEISEKSEIFDDQFSVERPDGSNFTLKIRSTKLEDSAMYFCASSEALPSYNEQFFGPGTRLTVL.

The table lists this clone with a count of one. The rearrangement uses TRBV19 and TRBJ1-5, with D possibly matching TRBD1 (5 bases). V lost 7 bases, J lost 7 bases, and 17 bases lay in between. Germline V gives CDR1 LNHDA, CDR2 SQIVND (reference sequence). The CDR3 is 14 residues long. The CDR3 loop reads CASTETESGQPQHF. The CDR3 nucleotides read TGTGCCAGTACCGAGACGGAATCAGGGCAGCCCCAGCATTTT.

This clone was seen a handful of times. The CDR3 protein is CATAGDGRNTEAFF. CDR3 bases: TGTGCCACCGCGGGCGACGGAAGAAACACTGAAGCTTTCTTT. The chain uses TRBV11-2 and TRBJ1-1; no firm D call. Trimming took off 10 bases at V and 2 bases at J, with 17 bases between the two ends. Germline V gene sequence: CDR1 SGHAT, CDR2 FQNNGV. The length of the CDR3 is 14 residues.

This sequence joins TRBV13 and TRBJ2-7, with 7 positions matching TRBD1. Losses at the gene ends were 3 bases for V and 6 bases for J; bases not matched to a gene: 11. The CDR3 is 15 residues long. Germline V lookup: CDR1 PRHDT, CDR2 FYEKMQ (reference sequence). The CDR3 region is CASSLNRRGQAEQYF. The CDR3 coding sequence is TGTGCCAGCAGCTTGAATCGTAGAGGACAGGCCGAGCAGTACTTC.

CDR3: CASSLTPERNEKLFF. In DNA, the CDR3 is TGTGCCAGCAGCTTAACTCCAGAGCGGAATGAAAAACTGTTTTTT. The rearrangement joins TRBV7-3 to TRBJ1-4; no firm D call. V lost 0 bases to trimming and J lost 5 bases, with 10 bases between them. The CDR3 extends over 15 amino acids. Germline CDR1 and CDR2: SGHTA and FQGTGA.

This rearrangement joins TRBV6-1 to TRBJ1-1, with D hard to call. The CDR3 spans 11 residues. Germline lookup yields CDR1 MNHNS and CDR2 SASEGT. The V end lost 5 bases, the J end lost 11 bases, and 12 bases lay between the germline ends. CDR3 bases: TGTGCCAGCAGTCAGGTGAGCTTGGCTTTCTTT. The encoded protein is CASSQVSLAFF.

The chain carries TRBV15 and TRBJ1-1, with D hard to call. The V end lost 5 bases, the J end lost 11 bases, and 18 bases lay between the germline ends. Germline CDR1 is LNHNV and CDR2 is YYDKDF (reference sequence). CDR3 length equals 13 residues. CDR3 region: CATSDKEQYVAFF. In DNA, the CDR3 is TGTGCCACCAGCGATAAGGAACAGTACGTGGCTTTCTTT.

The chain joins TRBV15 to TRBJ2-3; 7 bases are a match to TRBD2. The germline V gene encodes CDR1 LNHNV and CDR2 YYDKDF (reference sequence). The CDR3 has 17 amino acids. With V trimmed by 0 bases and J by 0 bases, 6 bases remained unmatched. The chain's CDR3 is CATSRDLASGSTDTQYF. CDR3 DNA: TGTGCCACCAGCAGAGATCTGGCTAGCGGTAGCACAGATACGCAGTATTTT. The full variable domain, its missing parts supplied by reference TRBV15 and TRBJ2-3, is DAMVIQNPRYQVTQFGKPVTLSCSQTLNHNVMYWYQQKSSQAPKLLFHYYDKDFNNEADTPDNFQSRRPNTSFCFLDIRSPGLGDTAMYLCATSRDLASGSTDTQYFGPGTRLTVL.

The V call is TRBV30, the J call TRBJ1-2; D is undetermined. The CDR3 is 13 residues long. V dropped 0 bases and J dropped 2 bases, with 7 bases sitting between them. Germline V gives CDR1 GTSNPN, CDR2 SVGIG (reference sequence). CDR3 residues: CAWSVGANYGYTF. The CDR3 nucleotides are TGTGCCTGGAGTGTGGGCGCGAACTATGGCTACACCTTC.

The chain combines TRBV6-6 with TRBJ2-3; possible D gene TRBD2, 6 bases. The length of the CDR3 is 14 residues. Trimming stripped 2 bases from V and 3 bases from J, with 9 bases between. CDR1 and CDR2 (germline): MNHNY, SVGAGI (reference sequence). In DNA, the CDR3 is TGTGCCAGCAGTTACGGGGGGACTACAGATACGCAGTATTTT. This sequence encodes CASSYGGTTDTQYF.

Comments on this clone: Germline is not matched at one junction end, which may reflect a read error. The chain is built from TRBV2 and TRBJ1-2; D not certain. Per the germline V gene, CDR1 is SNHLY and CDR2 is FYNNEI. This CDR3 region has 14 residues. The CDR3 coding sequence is TGTGCCAGCAGTGACTTCAACAGTCCGCCCTTTGTGGCCTTC. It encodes CASSDFNSPPFVAF. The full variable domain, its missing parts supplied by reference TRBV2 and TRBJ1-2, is EPEVTQTPSHQVTQMGQEVILRCVPISNHLYFYWYRQILGQKVEFLVSFYNNEISEKSEIFDDQFSVERPDGSNFTLKIRSTKLEDSAMYFCASSDFNSPPFVAFGSGTRLTVV.

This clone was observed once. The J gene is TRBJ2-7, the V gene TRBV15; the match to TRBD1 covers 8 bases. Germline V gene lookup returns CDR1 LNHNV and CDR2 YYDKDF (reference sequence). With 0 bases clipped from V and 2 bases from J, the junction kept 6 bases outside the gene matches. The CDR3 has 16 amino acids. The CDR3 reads CATSRDMDRVPYEQYF. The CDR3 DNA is TGTGCCACCAGCAGAGATATGGACAGGGTGCCCTACGAGCAGTACTTC.

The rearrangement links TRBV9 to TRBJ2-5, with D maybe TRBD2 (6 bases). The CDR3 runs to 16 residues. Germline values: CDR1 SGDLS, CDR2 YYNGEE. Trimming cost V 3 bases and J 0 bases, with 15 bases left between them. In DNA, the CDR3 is TGTGCCAGCAGCGGGCGGGACCCTAGGAACCAAGAGACCCAGTACTTC. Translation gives CASSGRDPRNQETQYF.

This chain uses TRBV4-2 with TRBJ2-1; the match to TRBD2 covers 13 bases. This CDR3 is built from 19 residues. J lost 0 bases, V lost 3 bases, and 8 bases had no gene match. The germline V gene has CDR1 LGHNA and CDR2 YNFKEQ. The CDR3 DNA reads TGTGCCAGCAGCCACCTCGGGACTAGCGGGAAGAGCTCCTACAATGAGCAGTTCTTC. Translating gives CASSHLGTSGKSSYNEQFF.

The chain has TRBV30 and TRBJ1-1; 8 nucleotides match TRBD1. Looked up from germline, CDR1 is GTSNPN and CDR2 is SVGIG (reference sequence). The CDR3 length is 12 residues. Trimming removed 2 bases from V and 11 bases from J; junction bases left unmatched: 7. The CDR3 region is CAWSFRDRLAFF. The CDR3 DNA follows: TGTGCCTGGAGTTTTAGGGACAGGCTGGCTTTCTTT.

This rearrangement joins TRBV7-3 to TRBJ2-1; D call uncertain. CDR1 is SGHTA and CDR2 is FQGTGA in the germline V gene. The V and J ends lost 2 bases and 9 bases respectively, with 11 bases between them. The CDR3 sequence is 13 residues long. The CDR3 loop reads CASSLGASSEQFF. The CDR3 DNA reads TGTGCCAGCAGCTTAGGAGCTAGTAGTGAGCAGTTCTTC.

In nucleotides, the CDR3 is TGCGCCAGCAGCTTGGGACAGGACACAGATACGCAGTATTTT. Translated, it gives CASSLGQDTDTQYF. V gene TRBV5-1 combines with J gene TRBJ2-3, with a possible D match to TRBD1 (6 bases). This CDR3 comprises 14 residues. The ends were cut back, 0 bases at V and 2 bases at J, with 7 bases in the middle. CDR1 is SGHRS, CDR2 YFSETQ, per germline.

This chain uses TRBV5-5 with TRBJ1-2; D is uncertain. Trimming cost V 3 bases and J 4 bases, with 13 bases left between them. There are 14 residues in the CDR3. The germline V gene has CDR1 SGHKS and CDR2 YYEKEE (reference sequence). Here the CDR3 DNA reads TGTGCCAGCAGCTCGGGGAGGGAAACCTATGGCTACACCTTC. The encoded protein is CASSSGRETYGYTF.

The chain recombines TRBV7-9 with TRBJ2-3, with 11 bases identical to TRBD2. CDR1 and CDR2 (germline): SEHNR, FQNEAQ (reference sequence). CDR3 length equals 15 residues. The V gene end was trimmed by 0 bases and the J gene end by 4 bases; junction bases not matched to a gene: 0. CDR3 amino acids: CASSLALAGADTQYF. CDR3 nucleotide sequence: TGTGCCAGCAGCTTAGCACTAGCGGGGGCAGATACGCAGTATTTT.

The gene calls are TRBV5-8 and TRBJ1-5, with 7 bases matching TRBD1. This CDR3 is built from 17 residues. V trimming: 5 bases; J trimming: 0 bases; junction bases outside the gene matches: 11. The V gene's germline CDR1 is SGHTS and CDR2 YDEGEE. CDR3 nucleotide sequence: TGTGCCAGCAGTACAGGGGTTCTCGGTGTTAGCAATCAGCCCCAGCATTTT. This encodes CASSTGVLGVSNQPQHF.

CDR3 loop: CASSQTTGINWNYGYTF. CDR3 nucleotides: TGTGCCAGCAGCCAAACTACGGGAATTAACTGGAACTATGGCTACACCTTC. The chain uses TRBV27 and TRBJ1-2; D unresolved. The CDR3 covers 17 residues. Per germline, CDR1 MNHEY and CDR2 SMNVEV (reference sequence). V gave up 6 bases and J gave up 2 bases, with 22 bases separating them.